This TCR beta chain was sequenced for a study of cytomegalovirus exposure and HLA in healthy donors (TCRdb year 2017). Context from the whole study: In an earlier analysis of roughly 500 of the donors, 250 to 300 Gb of sequence data and some 100 million unique TCR beta sequences from roughly 200 million T cells were reported. The study was designed to test whether signatures of past pathogen exposure could be identified by cataloging public T cell receptors. Alongside the repertoire data, information on donor age, sex, ethnicity and CMV serostatus was compiled. Roughly 5 DR-DQ haplotypes were treated as single units for association and clustering because of strong linkage in the cohort. A separate validation cohort of approximately 130 different subjects was used in addition to the roughly 670-subject first cohort. The number of donors typed differed by locus, with about 629-640 for A, B, C, DRB1 and DQB1, approximately 500 for DQA1, nearly 610 for DPA1, and some 470 for DPB1. In an earlier analysis of 550 to 700 of the donors, high-throughput TCR beta sequencing was used to judge whether each TCR beta V gene segment behaved as functional or pseudogenic. To study patterns of TCR occurrence, a later analysis re-analyzed previously published TCR beta repertoires from 600 to 750 donors and added high-resolution HLA genotyping. Among the roughly 400 genotyped donors, 81% belonged to the genetic ancestry cluster associated with self-reported Caucasian donors. Genome-wide SNP genotypes for about 65% of the 666 donors were used in a later genetic analysis, which treated that subset as a discovery cohort. The study profiled the T cell repertoires of under 850 subjects by immunosequencing and related them to cytomegalovirus serostatus. Rather than using new phenotypic data, the later analysis identified candidate immune exposures from TCR beta sequences and from how often those sequences occurred across donors. Among about 360 genotyped donors of the cohort, an average of approximately 240,000 unique TCR beta nucleotide sequences were sequenced per donor, 15% to 20% of them non-productive. An early release covering some 640 HLA-typed donors comprised approximately 290 gigabases of sequencing data and 65 million to 100 million unique TCR sequences. Class I and class II HLA loci were covered by the typing at four-digit resolution. All discovery cohort repertoires had been generated on a single sequencing platform. The study combined high-throughput TCR immunosequencing, statistical association of individual TCRs with disease status, and machine learning to predict cytomegalovirus infection status. General study outcomes and caveats: Because counts were too low, roughly 18 rarely observed V segments, including chromosome 9 orphons, were left out of the earlier analysis of a few hundred of the donors. A cluster of highly shared sequence variants was judged likely to be a technical artifact of the sequencing pipeline. A later genetic analysis associated a missense DCLRE1C variant with V-gene and J-gene trimming of TCR beta chains, and an independent cohort replicated the association. According to a later analysis, most CMV-associated TCR beta chains appeared to be HLA-restricted, and the HLA associations seemed to be driven largely by CMV exposure. In a later analysis, several top co-occurrence clusters were reported to appear linked to parvovirus B19, influenza, CMV and Epstein-Barr virus. It was suggested by the authors that the approach could potentially be generalized to other disease states and immunological phenotypes. A few of the identified cytomegalovirus-associated TCR beta chains were confirmed in vitro to be specific for cytomegalovirus antigens. For the cohort, immune exposure information was limited to CMV serostatus. Strong co-occurrence of HLA alleles, especially DR and DQ, made assigning TCR associations to individual alleles difficult. Sequencing depth was assumed to be roughly uniform across donors in the presence/absence analyses, though that assumption may not hold. Compared with the roughly 670-donor mean, donors in an Asian-associated ancestry cluster had fewer N-insertions in productive TCRs, according to a later genetic analysis. The study listed 164 TCR beta chains as associated with cytomegalovirus. The classifier was reported to diagnose cytomegalovirus status with high specificity and sensitivity in both the original cohort and the validation cohort. In a later analysis, HLA-associated TCR beta chains were found to be more clonally expanded and to have lower generation probabilities than equally common non-associated chains. An earlier analysis of approximately 570 of the donors showed that most TCR beta V segments appeared in productive rearrangements either about 87% or about 30% of the time, which broadly matched IMGT annotations. A further reported finding was that TCR beta sequences accurately predicted the HLA-A and HLA-B alleles for most subjects in the first cohort. Only TCR beta chains were sequenced in this cohort, and the absence of alpha or paired-chain data limited detectable features. A later analysis found that TCR association rates varied across HLA loci, with DRB1 alleles showing the most associated TCRs and HLA-C alleles the fewest. Because HLA typing was missing for some donors at each locus, association tests included only the typed subset. Most TCR sequences were seen in very few donors, while some public TCRs were found in many individuals. Correlated functional status among segregating V segments might be attributable to linkage disequilibrium, but an unknown experimental factor could not be ruled out. In a later analysis, 15,000 to 20,000 TCR beta sequences were associated with specific HLA alleles at a false discovery rate of 0.05.

Comments on this clone: Its antigen specificity is not known. Within one base of it there is no much larger clone, and no base qualities were kept.

The cohort consisted of some 730 healthy bone marrow donors. All cohort members were sampled while nominally healthy, although unrecorded immune exposures were likely present. The donor tested CMV seronegative, placing the donor among the 300 to 400 seronegative members of the cohort. Each donor provided a peripheral blood sample, and peripheral blood mononuclear cells were used for TCR beta sequencing. Genomic DNA extraction from the blood cell samples was performed with the Qiagen DNeasy Blood Extraction Kit. The method was the immunoSEQ multiplex PCR assay. The multiplex PCR relied on a mix of 60 forward primers for TCR Vbeta segments and 13 reverse primers for TCR Jbeta segments. The CDR3 region of rearranged TCR beta genes was amplified from genomic DNA by a multiplex PCR assay. The amplified TCR beta libraries were sequenced on the Illumina HiSeq System as 87-base-pair reads. The study's processing was this. Across the 670 or so repertoires, a later analysis counted roughly 77 million unique TCR beta chains, around 11 million of which were shared by at least two donors. To remove PCR and sequencing errors, raw reads were error-corrected and collapsed into unique sequences using a nearest-neighbor algorithm that merged closely related sequences. CDR3 sequences were aligned to IMGT reference sequences to assign V, D and J gene segments. For a sequence to be retained, a match of at least six nucleotides to both a V gene segment and a J gene segment was required. A rearrangement was called productive if the CDR3 had no stop codons and remained in frame with V and J, and every other rearrangement was called non-productive. CDR3 was defined by IMGT convention, running from the second conserved V-encoded cysteine to the conserved J-encoded phenylalanine. The earlier analysis of about 590 of the donors excluded sequences that lacked an unambiguous match to a single V gene segment. In an earlier analysis of some 590 of the donors, a V segment was called functional when productive rearrangements were above 56.7%, and segregating when the standard deviation between donors exceeded 5%. A statistical classification framework was built to diagnose cytomegalovirus status from the catalog of TCR beta chain sequences. In a later analysis, TCR nucleotide sequences were compared against IMGT/GENE-DB human TR gene sequences so that V and J genes could be assigned. Using the TCRdist pipeline, a later analysis assigned CDR3 sequences along with most-parsimonious VDJ recombination scenarios. In a later analysis, each TCR beta chain was defined by its CDR3 amino acid sequence together with its V-gene family, and reads lacking a unique V-gene family were excluded. In a later analysis, some 600 highly shared, low-generation-probability nucleotide sequences were removed to address suspected cross-contamination and a sequencing artifact. In a later analysis, a clonal expansion index was calculated for each public chain from normalized within-repertoire ranks of inferred template counts. In a later analysis, generation probabilities were computed using a VDJ recombination model fitted to out-of-frame rearrangements, and the results were checked against IGoR. In a later analysis, hypergeometric tests were used to score TCR-TCR, TCR-HLA and TCR-CMV co-occurrence, with a repertoire-size bias correction applied to TCR pairs. False discovery rates were estimated in a later analysis by permuting HLA or CMV assignments 20 times. In a later analysis, co-occurring TCRs were grouped using DBSCAN, with TCRdist sequence similarity added in when clustering inside HLA-allele-positive subsets. For co-occurrence clustering, repertoires with fewer than 30,000 or more than 120,000 public chains were excluded, along with 4 to 6 repertoires with anomalous nucleotide sharing. TCRdb re-hosts the immuneACCESS table, in-frame sequences only. Its copies lack some clones; in the studies checked, an unresolved V gene accounts for under half of them, and the cause for the rest is not known. V and J calls plus clone size are reproduced from that table; the DNA served to infer D and trimming. The sample table contains more than 85,000 clones; only one count was recorded for roughly 80% of them. The ten largest clonotypes hold 7.7% of the sample.

Specimen: PBMCs. This clonotype originated in a female donor in good health and CMV-seronegative.

The CDR3 amino acid sequence is: CASSEESWGHFGYGYTF. The sequenced DNA: TGTGCCAGCAGTGAAGAGAGTTGGGGCCATTTCGGCTATGGCTACACCTTC. The sequence is built from TRBV6-1 and TRBJ1-2; possibly the D gene is TRBD1, per 5 matching bases. From a lookup of the germline V gene, CDR1 and CDR2 are MNHNS and SASEGT. The junction shows trimming of 1 base on V and 4 bases on J, plus 19 bases between the germline ends. The CDR3, from cysteine to phenylalanine, totals 17 residues. The DNA shown is the 51-base CDR3, in frame from base 1.